This is a list of T cell receptor beta chains from one sample in a study of control samples from healthy donors and cancer patients. Data came from immunoSEQ multiplex PCR; TCRdb stores just in-frame clones and leaves some out. The repertoire holds over 150,000 clones, with 90% to 95% as singletons. Sequences were obtained from blood. These receptors were taken from a woman aged 18 to 35 in good health. Both conserved end residues are part of each CDR3. D genes are given only for firm matches. Where a row states a size, it is once, few, many or the class of an expanded clone; other rows omit it.

NA,once,TRBJ2-1,TRBV4-3,CASSQDRQSYNEQFF,TGCGCCAGCAGCCAAGATCGGCAGTCCTACAATGAGCAGTTCTTC
NA,NA,TRBJ1-1,TRBV5-4,CASSFGQYTEAFF,TGTGCCAGCAGCTTTGGGCAGTACACTGAAGCTTTCTTT
TRBD2,once,TRBJ2-2,TRBV6-2/TRBV6-3,CASSRVGRLAGGANTGELFF,TGTGCCAGCAGCCGCGTAGGGAGGCTAGCGGGGGGCGCGAACACCGGGGAGCTGTTTTTT
NA,once,TRBJ2-2,TRBV7-9,CASSLAFTTGELFF,TGTGCCAGCAGCTTAGCGTTCACGACCGGGGAGCTGTTTTTT
NA,NA,TRBJ1-2,TRBV7-8,CASRKGGEYGYTF,TGTGCCAGCAGGAAGGGAGGGGAGTATGGCTACACCTTC
NA,NA,TRBJ2-1,TRBV12-5,CACRVLDNEQFF,TGTGCTTGCAGGGTCCTGGACAATGAGCAGTTCTTC
NA,once,TRBJ1-5,TRBV5-6,CASSSGRNQPQHF,TGTGCCAGCAGCTCCGGACGGAATCAGCCCCAGCATTTT
NA,NA,TRBJ2-1,TRBV6-2/TRBV6-3,CASSYSLHKGSSYNEQFF,TGTGCCAGCAGTTACTCTCTCCACAAGGGGAGCTCCTACAATGAGCAGTTCTTC
NA,NA,TRBJ1-5,TRBV10-2,CASSGRTQPQHF,TGCGCCAGCAGTGGACGGACACAGCCCCAGCATTTT
NA,NA,TRBJ2-7,TRBV7-9,CASSAWEVREQYF,TGTGCCAGCAGCGCCTGGGAGGTTCGCGAGCAGTACTTC
NA,once,TRBJ1-4,TRBV14,CASSQERALATNEKLFF,TGTGCCAGCAGCCAAGAGAGGGCCTTGGCAACTAATGAAAAACTGTTTTTT
NA,NA,TRBJ1-5,TRBV7-2,CASSQRGVPQPQHF,TGTGCCAGCAGCCAGAGGGGAGTGCCTCAGCCCCAGCATTTT
NA,NA,TRBJ2-3,TRBV10-2,CASSATDTQYF,TGCGCCAGCAGTGCCACAGATACGCAGTATTTT
TRBD1,NA,TRBJ2-5,TRBV10-3,CAISSDRGETQYF,TGTGCCATCAGCTCGGACAGGGGGGAGACCCAGTACTTC
NA,NA,TRBJ1-6,TRBV19,CASRVGESPLHF,TGTGCCAGTAGGGTAGGGGAATCACCCCTCCACTTT
NA,NA,TRBJ1-5,TRBV3-1/TRBV3-2,CASSQGASLIRHF,TGTGCCAGCAGCCAAGGAGCGTCTTTAATCCGGCATTTT
TRBD1,NA,TRBJ2-1,TRBV9,CASSVGGTENNEQFF,TGTGCCAGCAGCGTAGGGGGGACAGAGAACAATGAGCAGTTCTTC
NA,NA,TRBJ2-2,TRBV7-2,CASSVLPRQVPGELFF,TGTGCCAGCAGCGTACTACCCAGACAGGTCCCCGGGGAGCTGTTTTTT
TRBD1,NA,TRBJ1-5,TRBV9,CASSVGDREAQPQHF,TGTGCCAGCAGCGTAGGGGACAGGGAGGCGCAGCCCCAGCATTTT
TRBD2,NA,TRBJ2-1,TRBV7-3,CASSLAGGTSSYNEQFF,TGTGCCAGCAGCTTAGCGGGGGGCACCAGCTCCTACAATGAGCAGTTCTTC
NA,NA,TRBJ2-2,TRBV6-4,CASSDGQGTGELFF,TGTGCCAGCAGTGACGGGCAGGGCACCGGGGAGCTGTTTTTT
NA,NA,TRBJ1-5,TRBV7-8,CASSLGPLGNNQPQHF,TGTGCCAGCAGCTTGGGCCCCTTGGGTAACAATCAGCCCCAGCATTTT
NA,NA,TRBJ2-3,TRBV4-1,CASSQGPGTTDTQYF,TGCGCCAGCAGCCAAGGGCCAGGAACCACAGATACGCAGTATTTT
TRBD1,NA,TRBJ1-4,TRBV4-2,CASSQAVAGGTGTNEKLFF,TGTGCCAGCAGCCAAGCCGTGGCAGGGGGCACAGGAACTAATGAAAAACTGTTTTTT
NA,few,TRBJ1-1,TRBV6-1,CASSEPSQGLVTEAFF,TGTGCCAGCAGTGAACCCTCTCAGGGGCTGGTCACTGAAGCTTTCTTT
NA,NA,TRBJ1-3,TRBV5-4,CASSTLTQGKAGNTIYF,TGTGCCAGCAGCACTCTAACACAGGGAAAGGCTGGAAACACCATATATTTT
TRBD1,once,TRBJ1-1,TRBV5-8,CASSTRTGARRAFF,TGTGCCAGCAGCACCCGGACAGGGGCGAGAAGGGCTTTCTTT
TRBD1,NA,TRBJ1-2,TRBV24-1,CATSDTGTDYGYTF,TGTGCCACCAGTGACACCGGGACAGACTATGGCTACACCTTC
NA,NA,TRBJ1-5,TRBV19,CASSMARGSNQPQHF,TGTGCCAGTAGTATGGCGAGGGGGAGCAATCAGCCCCAGCATTTT
NA,NA,TRBJ1-2,TRBV15,CATSRDELFYGYTF,TGTGCCACCAGCAGAGATGAGCTTTTCTATGGCTACACCTTC
NA,few,TRBJ2-3,TRBV4-2,CASSQGDRPGTDTQYF,TGTGCCAGCAGCCAAGGGGACCGTCCCGGCACAGATACGCAGTATTTT
NA,once,TRBJ1-1,TRBV6-2/TRBV6-3,CASSYSAGVTEAFF,TGTGCCAGCAGTTACTCGGCAGGGGTCACTGAAGCTTTCTTT
NA,NA,TRBJ1-3,TRBV10-3,CAISETVRGSGNTIYF,TGTGCCATCAGTGAGACGGTCAGGGGCTCTGGAAACACCATATATTTT
NA,NA,TRBJ1-4,TRBV5-5,CASSLRGNEKLFF,TGTGCCAGCAGCTTGAGGGGGAATGAAAAACTGTTTTTT
NA,NA,TRBJ1-3,TRBV10-3,CAISSAKGNTIYF,TGTGCCATCAGTTCAGCAAAAGGAAACACCATATATTTT
NA,NA,TRBJ2-7,TRBV2,CASRGKTDLYEQYF,TGTGCCAGCCGAGGAAAGACAGACCTCTACGAGCAGTACTTC
TRBD1,NA,TRBJ1-1,TRBV6-5,CASSPGQSFSEAFF,TGTGCCAGCAGTCCGGGACAGAGTTTCTCTGAAGCTTTCTTT
TRBD1,NA,TRBJ1-2,TRBV27,CASAKAGTGPGYTF,TGTGCCAGCGCCAAAGCCGGGACAGGGCCTGGCTACACCTTC
NA,NA,TRBJ1-4,TRBV18,CASSPAGPNNEKLFF,TGTGCCAGCTCCCCCGCAGGACCTAATAATGAAAAACTGTTTTTT
TRBD2,NA,TRBJ2-3,TRBV5-4,CASSLERGTSGFTDTQYF,TGTGCCAGCAGCTTGGAAAGAGGGACTAGCGGGTTCACAGATACGCAGTATTTT
NA,NA,TRBJ1-3,TRBV7-2,CASSSSSGNTIYF,TGTGCCAGCAGCTCTAGCTCTGGAAACACCATATATTTT
TRBD2,NA,TRBJ2-5,TRBV7-9,CASSRTSGQETQYF,TGTGCCAGCAGCCGGACTAGCGGACAAGAGACCCAGTACTTC
NA,once,TRBJ2-7,TRBV6-2/TRBV6-3,CASSYASREQYF,TGTGCCAGCAGTTACGCGTCGCGAGAGCAGTACTTC
NA,NA,TRBJ2-1,TRBV19,CASSLYTRDIKQFF,TGTGCCAGTAGTCTCTATACCCGGGACATCAAGCAGTTCTTC
NA,NA,TRBJ1-1,TRBV6-5,CASSYSRAGVNTEAFF,TGTGCCAGCAGTTACTCAAGGGCAGGAGTGAACACTGAAGCTTTCTTT